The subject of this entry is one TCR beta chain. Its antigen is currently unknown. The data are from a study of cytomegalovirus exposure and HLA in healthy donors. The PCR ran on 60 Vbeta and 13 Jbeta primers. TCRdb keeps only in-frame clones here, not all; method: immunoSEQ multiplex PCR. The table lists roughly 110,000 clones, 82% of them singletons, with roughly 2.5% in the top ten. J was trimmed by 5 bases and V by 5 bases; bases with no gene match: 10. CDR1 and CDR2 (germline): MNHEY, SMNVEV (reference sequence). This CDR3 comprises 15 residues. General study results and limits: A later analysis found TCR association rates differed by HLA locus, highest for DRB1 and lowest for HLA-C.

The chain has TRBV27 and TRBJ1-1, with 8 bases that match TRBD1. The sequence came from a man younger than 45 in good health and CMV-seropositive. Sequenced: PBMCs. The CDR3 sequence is CASSPGDRLETEAFF. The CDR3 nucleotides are TGTGCCAGCAGTCCCGGGGACAGGCTGGAGACTGAAGCTTTCTTT.